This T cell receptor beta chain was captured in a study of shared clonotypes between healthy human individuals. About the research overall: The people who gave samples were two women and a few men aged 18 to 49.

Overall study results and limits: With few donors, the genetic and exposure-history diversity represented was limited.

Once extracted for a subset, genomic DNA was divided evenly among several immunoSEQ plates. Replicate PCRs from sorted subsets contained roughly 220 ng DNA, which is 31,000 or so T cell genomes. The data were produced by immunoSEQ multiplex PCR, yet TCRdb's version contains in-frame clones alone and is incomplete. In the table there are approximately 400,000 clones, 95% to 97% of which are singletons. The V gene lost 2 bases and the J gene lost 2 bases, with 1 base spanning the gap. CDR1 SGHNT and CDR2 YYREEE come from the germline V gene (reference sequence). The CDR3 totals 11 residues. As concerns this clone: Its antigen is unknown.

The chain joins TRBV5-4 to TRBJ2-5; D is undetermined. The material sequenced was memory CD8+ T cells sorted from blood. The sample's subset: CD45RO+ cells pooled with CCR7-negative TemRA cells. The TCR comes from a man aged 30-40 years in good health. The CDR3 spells CASSLQETQYF. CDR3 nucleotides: TGTGCCAGCAGCTTACAAGAGACCCAGTACTTC.